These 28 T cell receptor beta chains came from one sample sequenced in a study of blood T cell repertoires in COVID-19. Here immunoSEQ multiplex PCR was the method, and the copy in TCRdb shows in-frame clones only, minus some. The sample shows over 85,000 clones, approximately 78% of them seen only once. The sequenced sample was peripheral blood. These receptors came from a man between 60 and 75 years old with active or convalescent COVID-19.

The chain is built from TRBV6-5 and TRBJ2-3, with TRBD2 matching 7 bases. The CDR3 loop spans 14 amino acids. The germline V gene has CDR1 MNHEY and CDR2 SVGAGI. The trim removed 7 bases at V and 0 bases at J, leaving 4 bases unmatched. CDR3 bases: TGTGCCAGCACCTTGGGGGGGAGCACAGATACGCAGTATTTT. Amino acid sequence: CASTLGGSTDTQYF.

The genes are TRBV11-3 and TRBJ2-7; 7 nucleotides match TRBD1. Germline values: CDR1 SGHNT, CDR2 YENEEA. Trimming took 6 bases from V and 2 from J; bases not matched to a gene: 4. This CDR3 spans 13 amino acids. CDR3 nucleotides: TGTGCCAGCAGTTCGGACAGGACCTACGAGCAGTACTTC. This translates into CASSSDRTYEQYF. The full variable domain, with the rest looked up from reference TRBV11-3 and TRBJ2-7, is EAGVVQSPRYKIIEKKQPVAFWCNPISGHNTLYWYLQNLGQGPELLIRYENEEAVDDSQLPKDRFSAERLKGVDSTLKIQPAELGDSAVYLCASSSDRTYEQYFGPGTRLTVT.

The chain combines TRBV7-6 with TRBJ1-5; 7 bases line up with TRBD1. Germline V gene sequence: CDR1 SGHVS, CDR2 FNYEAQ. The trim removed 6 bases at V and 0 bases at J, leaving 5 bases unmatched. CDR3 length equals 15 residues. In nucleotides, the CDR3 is TGTGCCAGCAGTCCCGGGACAGATAGCAATCAGCCCCAGCATTTT. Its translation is CASSPGTDSNQPQHF.

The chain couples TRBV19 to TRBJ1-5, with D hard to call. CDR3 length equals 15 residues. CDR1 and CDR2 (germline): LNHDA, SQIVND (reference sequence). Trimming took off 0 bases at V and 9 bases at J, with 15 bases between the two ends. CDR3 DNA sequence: TGTGCCAGTAGTATAGATACATTTGGGAGTCGGCCCCAGCATTTT. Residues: CASSIDTFGSRPQHF. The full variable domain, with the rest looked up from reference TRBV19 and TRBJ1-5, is DGGITQSPKYLFRKEGQNVTLSCEQNLNHDAMYWYRQDPGQGLRLIYYSQIVNDFQKGDIAEGYSVSREKKESFPLTVTSAQKNPTAFYLCASSIDTFGSRPQHFGDGTRLSIL.

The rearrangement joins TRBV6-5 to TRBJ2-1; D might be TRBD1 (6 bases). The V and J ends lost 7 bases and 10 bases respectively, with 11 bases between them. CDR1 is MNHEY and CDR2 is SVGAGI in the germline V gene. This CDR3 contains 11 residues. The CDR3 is CASKTGSEQFF. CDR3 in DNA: TGTGCCAGCAAAACAGGGAGCGAGCAGTTCTTC.

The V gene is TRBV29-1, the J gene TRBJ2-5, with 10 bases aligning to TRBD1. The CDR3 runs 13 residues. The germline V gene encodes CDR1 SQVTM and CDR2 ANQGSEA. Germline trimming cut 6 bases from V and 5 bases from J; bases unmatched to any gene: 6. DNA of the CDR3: TGCAGCGTCTCGAGGACAGGGGGGGAGACCCAGTACTTC. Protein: CSVSRTGGETQYF.

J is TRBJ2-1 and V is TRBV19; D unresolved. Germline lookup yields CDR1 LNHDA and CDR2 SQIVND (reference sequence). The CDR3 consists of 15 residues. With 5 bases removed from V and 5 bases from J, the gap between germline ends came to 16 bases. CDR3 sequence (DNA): TGTGCCAGTAGTTGGGCTACCTTCCTCGACAATGAGCAGTTCTTC. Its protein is CASSWATFLDNEQFF.

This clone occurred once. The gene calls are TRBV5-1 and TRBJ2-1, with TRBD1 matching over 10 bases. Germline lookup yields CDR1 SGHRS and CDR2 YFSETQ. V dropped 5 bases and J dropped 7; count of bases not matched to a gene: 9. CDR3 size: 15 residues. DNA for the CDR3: TGCGCCAGCAGTTTGACAGGGGGCGCTGGGAATGAGCAGTTCTTC. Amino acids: CASSLTGGAGNEQFF.

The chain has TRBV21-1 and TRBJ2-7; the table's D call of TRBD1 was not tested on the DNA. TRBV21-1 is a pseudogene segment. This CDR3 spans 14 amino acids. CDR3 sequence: CASSKTGGQYEQYV. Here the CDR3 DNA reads TGTGCCAGCAGCAAAACAGGGGGTCAATACGAGCAGTACGTC.

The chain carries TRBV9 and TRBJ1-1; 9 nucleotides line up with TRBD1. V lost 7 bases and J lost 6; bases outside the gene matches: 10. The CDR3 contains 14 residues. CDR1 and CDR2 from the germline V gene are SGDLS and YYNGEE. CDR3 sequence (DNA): TGTGCCAGCGCCCTGCGGGGACAGGGCTCTGAAGCTTTCTTT. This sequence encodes CASALRGQGSEAFF.

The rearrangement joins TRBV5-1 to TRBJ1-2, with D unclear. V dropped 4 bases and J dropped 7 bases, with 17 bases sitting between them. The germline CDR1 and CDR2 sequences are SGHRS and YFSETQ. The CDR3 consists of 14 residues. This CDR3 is CASSPTLRTGGYTF. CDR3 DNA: TGCGCCAGCAGCCCAACCCTCAGAACGGGTGGCTACACCTTC. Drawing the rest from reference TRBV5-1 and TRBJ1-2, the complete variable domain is KAGVTQTPRYLIKTRGQQVTLSCSPISGHRSVSWYQQTPGQGLQFLFEYFSETQRNKGNFPGRFSGRQFSNSRSEMNVSTLELGDSALYLCASSPTLRTGGYTFGSGTRLTVV.

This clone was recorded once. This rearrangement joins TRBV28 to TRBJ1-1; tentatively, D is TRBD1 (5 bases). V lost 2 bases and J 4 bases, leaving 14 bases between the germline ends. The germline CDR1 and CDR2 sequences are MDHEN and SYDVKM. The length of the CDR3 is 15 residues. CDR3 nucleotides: TGTGCCAGCAGTTTAGGGGGGAGGTATAGCACTGAAGCTTTCTTT. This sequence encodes CASSLGGRYSTEAFF. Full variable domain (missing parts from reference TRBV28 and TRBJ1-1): DVKVTQSSRYLVKRTGEKVFLECVQDMDHENMFWYRQDPGLGLRLIYFSYDVKMKEKGDIPEGYSVSREKKERFSLILESASTNQTSMYLCASSLGGRYSTEAFFGQGTRLTVV.

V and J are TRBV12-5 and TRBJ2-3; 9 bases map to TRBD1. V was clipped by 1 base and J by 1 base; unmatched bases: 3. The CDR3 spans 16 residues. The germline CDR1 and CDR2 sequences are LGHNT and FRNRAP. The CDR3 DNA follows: TGTGCTAGTGGTTTGGGGGGACAGGGCCGCACAGATACGCAGTATTTT. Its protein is CASGLGGQGRTDTQYF.

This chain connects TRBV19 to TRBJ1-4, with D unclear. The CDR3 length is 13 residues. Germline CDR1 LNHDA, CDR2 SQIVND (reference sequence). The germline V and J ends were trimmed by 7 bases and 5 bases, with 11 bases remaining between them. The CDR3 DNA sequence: TGTGCCAGTATTGAGTCGGGGAATGAAAAACTGTTTTTT. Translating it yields CASIESGNEKLFF.

This chain's CDR3 is CASRSGTTHTQYF. The CDR3 region has the DNA TGTGCCAGCCGGAGCGGGACTACACATACGCAGTATTTT. V and J are TRBV28 and TRBJ2-3; 7 positions agree with TRBD2. The CDR3 loop spans 13 amino acids. Germline lookup yields CDR1 MDHEN and CDR2 SYDVKM. The V segment lost 8 bases and the J segment 7 bases; nucleotides outside the gene matches: 9.

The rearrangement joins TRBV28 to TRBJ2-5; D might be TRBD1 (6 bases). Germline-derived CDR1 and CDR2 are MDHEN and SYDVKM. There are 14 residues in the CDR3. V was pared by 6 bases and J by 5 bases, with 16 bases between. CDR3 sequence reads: CASRKPQGRETQYF. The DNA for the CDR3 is TGTGCCAGCAGGAAGCCTCAGGGGCGGGAGACCCAGTACTTC.

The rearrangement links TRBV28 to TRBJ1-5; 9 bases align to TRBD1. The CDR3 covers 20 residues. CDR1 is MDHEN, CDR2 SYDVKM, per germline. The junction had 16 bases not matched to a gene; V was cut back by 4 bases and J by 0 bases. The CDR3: CASSSPLDRGRAYSNQPQHF. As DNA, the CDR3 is TGTGCCAGCAGTTCCCCTCTGGACAGGGGCAGAGCTTATAGCAATCAGCCCCAGCATTTT.

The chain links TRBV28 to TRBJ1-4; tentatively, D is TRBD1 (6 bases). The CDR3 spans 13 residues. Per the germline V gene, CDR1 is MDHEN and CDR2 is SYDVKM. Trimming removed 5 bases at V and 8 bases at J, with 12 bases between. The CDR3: CASSRTVGEKLFF. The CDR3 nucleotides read TGTGCCAGCAGTCGGACAGTTGGAGAAAAACTGTTTTTT.

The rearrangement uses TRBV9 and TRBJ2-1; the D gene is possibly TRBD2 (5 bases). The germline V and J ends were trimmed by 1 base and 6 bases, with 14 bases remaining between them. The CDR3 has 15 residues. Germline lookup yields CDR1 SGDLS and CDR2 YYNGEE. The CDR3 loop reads CASSVSGSDINEQFF. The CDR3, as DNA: TGTGCCAGCAGCGTATCGGGGTCAGATATCAATGAGCAGTTCTTC.

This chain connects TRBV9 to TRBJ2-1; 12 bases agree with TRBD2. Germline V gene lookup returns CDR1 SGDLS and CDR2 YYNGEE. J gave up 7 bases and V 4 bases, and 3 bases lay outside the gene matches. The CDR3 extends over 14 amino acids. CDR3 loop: CASSTSGGWNEQFF. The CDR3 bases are TGTGCCAGCAGCACTAGCGGGGGGTGGAATGAGCAGTTCTTC.

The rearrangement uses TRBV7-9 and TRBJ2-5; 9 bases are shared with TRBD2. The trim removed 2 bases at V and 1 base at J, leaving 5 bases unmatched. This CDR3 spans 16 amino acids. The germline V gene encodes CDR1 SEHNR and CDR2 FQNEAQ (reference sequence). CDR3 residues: CASSLSAAGGQETQYF. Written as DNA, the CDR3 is TGTGCCAGCAGCTTATCTGCAGCGGGAGGCCAAGAGACCCAGTACTTC.

Here the CDR3 reads CASSLGQGAIYGYTF. The CDR3 nucleotides read TGTGCCAGCAGCTTAGGACAGGGGGCGATTTATGGCTACACCTTC. The V and J genes are TRBV7-9 and TRBJ1-2; 10 nucleotides align to TRBD1. Germline V gene data show CDR1 as SEHNR and CDR2 as FQNEAQ (reference sequence). Trimming at V came to 1 base and at J to 5 bases, leaving 4 bases not matched to a gene. There are 15 residues in the CDR3.

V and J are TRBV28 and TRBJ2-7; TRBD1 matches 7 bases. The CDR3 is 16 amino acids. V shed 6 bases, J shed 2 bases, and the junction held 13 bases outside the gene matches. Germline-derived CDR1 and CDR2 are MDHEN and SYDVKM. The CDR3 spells CASSVIGGSVPYEQYF. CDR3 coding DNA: TGTGCCAGCAGCGTGATAGGGGGCAGTGTACCCTACGAGCAGTACTTC.

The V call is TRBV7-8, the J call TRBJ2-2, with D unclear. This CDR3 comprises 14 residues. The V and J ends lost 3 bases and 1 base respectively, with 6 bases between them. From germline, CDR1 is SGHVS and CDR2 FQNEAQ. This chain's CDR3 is CASSLGLNTGELFF. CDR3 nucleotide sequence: TGTGCCAGCAGCTTGGGCCTGAACACCGGGGAGCTGTTTTTT.

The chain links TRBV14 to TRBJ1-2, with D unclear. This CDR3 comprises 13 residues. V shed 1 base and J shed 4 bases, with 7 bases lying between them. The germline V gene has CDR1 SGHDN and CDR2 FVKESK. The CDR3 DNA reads TGTGCCAGCAGCCAAGGGCGGCCCTATGGCTACACCTTC. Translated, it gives CASSQGRPYGYTF.

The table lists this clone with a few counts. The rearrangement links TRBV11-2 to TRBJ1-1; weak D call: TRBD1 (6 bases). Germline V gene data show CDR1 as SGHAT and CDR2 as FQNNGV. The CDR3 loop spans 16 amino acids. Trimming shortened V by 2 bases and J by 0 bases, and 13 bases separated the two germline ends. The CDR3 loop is CASSLYQGSMNTEAFF. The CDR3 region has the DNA TGTGCCAGCAGCTTATACCAGGGGTCCATGAACACTGAAGCTTTCTTT.

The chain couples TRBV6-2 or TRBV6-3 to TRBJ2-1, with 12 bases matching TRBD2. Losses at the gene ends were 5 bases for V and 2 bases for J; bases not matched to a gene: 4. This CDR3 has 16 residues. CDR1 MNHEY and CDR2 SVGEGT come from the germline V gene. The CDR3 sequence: CASSPLAGGPYNEQFF. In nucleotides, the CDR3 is TGTGCCAGCAGTCCCCTAGCGGGAGGGCCCTACAATGAGCAGTTCTTC.

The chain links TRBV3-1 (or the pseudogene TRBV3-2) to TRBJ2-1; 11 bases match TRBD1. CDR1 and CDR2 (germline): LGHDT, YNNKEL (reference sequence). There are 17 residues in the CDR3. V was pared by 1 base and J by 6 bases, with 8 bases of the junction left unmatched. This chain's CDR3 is CASSQGDRGKWGNEQFF. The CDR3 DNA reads TGTGCCAGCAGCCAAGGGGACAGGGGGAAGTGGGGCAATGAGCAGTTCTTC.